This TCR beta chain was identified during a study of OX40 agonist ivuxolimab in advanced cancers. Study-wide background: Patient treatment consisted of intravenous ivuxolimab administration every 2 weeks at 0.01 to 10 mg/kg. Enrolled patients in dose escalation had cancers that were hepatocellular carcinoma, melanoma, renal cell or head and neck cancer.

Only in-frame clones appear in the TCRdb table, and some are missing; sequencing was by immunoSEQ multiplex PCR. Of 82,000 or so clones in the sample, 80% to 95% were seen once. CDR1 and CDR2 from the germline V gene are SGHNT and YYREEE (reference sequence). Between the trimmed V and J ends, which lost 4 bases and 7 bases, there was a span of 18 bases. The CDR3 is 16 amino acids. This clone was observed once. Its target is not known. Broader study findings: Low normalized clonal expansion also occurred in some nonresponding patients. At 0.1 to 3.0 mg/kg, CD4+ and CD8+ blood T cells expanded clonally by week 6.

Specimen: CD4+ or CD8+ T cells sorted from blood, collected in a trial of the OX40 agonist ivuxolimab. V and J are TRBV5-4 and TRBJ1-6; TRBD1 might be the D (6 bases). This TCR was sampled from an adult with an advanced solid tumor such as melanoma, head and neck, liver or kidney cancer. Here the CDR3 DNA reads TGTGCCAGCAGCGCAGGGACAACCCATAGAAATTCACCCCTCCACTTT. Residues: CASSAGTTHRNSPLHF.